The clone carrying this TCR beta chain came up a few times. The antigen is undetermined. Single viable CD3+CD4+CD8-CD45RO+ cells were sorted as the memory CD4+ T cells. The sample comes from a study of memory CD4+ T cells and cytomegalovirus serostatus. Study context: Donors were healthy Belgian adults, 10 or so CMV seropositive and under 30 seronegative. Study conclusions and caveats: Suggested: most of the CMV-linked TCR signature lies in CD4+ memory cells. Of 150 to 200 reported CMV TCRbeta sequences, just over 65 were found in memory CD4+ repertoires.

The CDR3 is made up of 19 amino acids. Trimming pared 0 bases from V and 0 bases from J, leaving 20 bases between. Assay: immunoSEQ multiplex PCR; the TCRdb copy retains only in-frame clones and omits some. The sample shows 80,000 to 100,000 clones, roughly 80% of them seen only once. This TCR was sampled from an adult in good health and CMV-seropositive. The gene calls are TRBV23-1 and TRBJ1-1; D not certain. TRBV23-1 is designated an ORF whose function remains uncertain. Sequenced: memory CD4+ T cells from blood. CDR3 loop: CASSQSPVPAAHLNTEAFF. The CDR3 DNA reads as TGCGCCAGCAGTCAATCGCCGGTTCCGGCCGCACACTTGAACACTGAAGCTTTCTTT.